This TCR beta chain came from a study of T-cell reconstitution after alpha-beta-depleted transplantation in children. This CDR3 spans 18 amino acids. Trimming took 5 bases from V and 0 from J; bases not matched to a gene: 11. Germline V gene data show CDR1 as SGHAT and CDR2 as FQDESV (reference sequence). This clonotype was recorded a few times. Its antigen is still unknown. Preparation of the TCRbeta library was carried out with unique molecular identifiers. TCRdb re-called the PCR reads through MiXCR, storing one row per CDR3 protein. The sample lists approximately 650,000 distinct CDR3 sequences; around 13% were seen once. Study results and caveats: There were some patients whose high TCRbeta diversity at day 60 came from surviving recipient T cells and thymic progenitors. The study reportedly traced alpha-beta T cells about two months after transplant to several hundred expanded graft clones. At the one-year point after transplant, T-cell counts and TCRbeta diversity were found to come mostly from T cells that had been newly produced.

Sequencing used PBMCs, obtained before TCRalphabeta/CD19-depleted stem cell transplant. This receptor was identified in a girl aged 2 to 9 with congenital amegakaryocytic thrombocytopenia, due to receive a stem cell transplant. The V and J genes are TRBV11-1 and TRBJ2-3; 10 bases are a match to TRBD2. CDR3 coding DNA: TGTGCCAGCAGCCTAAGTCGAGGACTAGCGGAAAGCACAGATACGCAGTATTTT. Translated, it gives CASSLSRGLAESTDTQYF.